This passage covers 4 T cell receptor beta chains from one sample sequenced in a study of blood T cell repertoires in COVID-19. Profiling relied on immunoSEQ multiplex PCR, and the TCRdb table lists in-frame clones only, not all of them. This sample carries 130,000 to 150,000 clones, 65% to 80% of them seen once, and the ten largest clones take roughly 4.2%. Sample: peripheral blood. The receptor set was obtained from a man aged 55-75 years with acute or convalescent COVID-19.

The chain combines TRBV7-2 with TRBJ2-3; 8 positions match TRBD2. The CDR3 runs 15 residues. V was clipped by 7 bases and J by 0 bases; unmatched bases: 6. Germline CDR1 is SGHTA and CDR2 is FQGNSA. CDR3 in amino acids: CASTRSGTSTDTQYF. The CDR3 DNA reads TGTGCCAGCACCCGTAGCGGGACTAGCACAGATACGCAGTATTTT.

This clone was counted between two and nine times. The chain links TRBV5-4 to TRBJ2-2, with a tentative D call TRBD2 (7 bases). V lost 3 bases, J lost 1 base, and 16 bases lay in between. Germline CDR1 SGHNT, CDR2 YYREEE (reference sequence). The CDR3 contains 17 residues. CDR3 residues: CASSSGGGARNTGELFF. The CDR3 DNA sequence: TGTGCCAGCAGCTCAGGCGGGGGCGCGAGGAACACCGGGGAGCTGTTTTTT. The full variable domain, completed using reference TRBV5-4 and TRBJ2-2, is ETGVTQSPTHLIKTRGQQVTLRCSSQSGHNTVSWYQQALGQGPQFIFQYYREEENGRGNFPPRFSGLQFPNYSSELNVNALELDDSALYLCASSSGGGARNTGELFFGEGSRLTVL.

The table lists this clone with a few counts. The chain combines TRBV6-5 with TRBJ2-1, with 8 bases lining up with TRBD2. Trimming removed 6 bases from V and 6 bases from J; junction bases left unmatched: 4. The CDR3 is made up of 13 amino acids. Germline V gives CDR1 MNHEY, CDR2 SVGAGI. The chain's CDR3 is CASRASGSNEQFF. For the CDR3, the DNA is TGTGCCAGCAGGGCGAGCGGGAGCAATGAGCAGTTCTTC.

The rearrangement links TRBV7-8 to TRBJ2-1; 12 bases align to TRBD2. The V segment lost 4 bases and the J segment 4 bases; nucleotides outside the gene matches: 2. Germline V CDR1 and CDR2: SGHVS, FQNEAQ. This CDR3 spans 15 amino acids. The CDR3 sequence is CASSYGLAGYNEQFF. The CDR3 nucleotides read TGTGCCAGCAGCTACGGACTAGCGGGATACAATGAGCAGTTCTTC.